This T cell receptor (beta chain) originates from a study of shared clonotypes between healthy human individuals. Trimming cost V 10 bases and J 2 bases, with 17 bases left between them. This CDR3 has 14 amino acids. The V gene's germline CDR1 is MNHNY and CDR2 SVGAGI (reference sequence). Produced via immunoSEQ multiplex PCR; TCRdb's table is partial and in-frame only. Of 2 million to 2.5 million clones listed, about 92% are singletons. CD45RO-negative CD8 cells positively selected for CCR7 made up the naive population, which excluded terminally differentiated effector memory CD45RA+ cells. This rearrangement joins TRBV6-6 to TRBJ1-2; tentatively, D is TRBD1 (6 bases). Material for sequencing was naive CD8+ T cells from PBMCs. This TCR derives from a man younger than 30 in good health. Some clones in this sample may be carry-over from other donors' samples. The CDR3 DNA reads TGTGCCACATTACAGGGAGCCTTCAACTATGGCTACACCTTC. Its protein is CATLQGAFNYGYTF.